This T cell receptor beta chain is from a study of response to subunit inactivated influenza vaccine. Study results and limitations: It was the authors' suggestion that each seasonal influenza vaccination recruits few new T cells.

The CDR3 runs 15 residues. Germline-derived CDR1 and CDR2 are SQVTM and ANQGSEA. The V segment lost 5 bases and the J segment 6 bases; nucleotides outside the gene matches: 3. TCRdb re-analysed the RT-PCR reads in MiXCR, keeping a single row per CDR3 protein. The sample carries about 520,000 distinct CDR3 sequences, roughly 23% recorded once. The sample holds a few counts of this clonotype. Its antigen remains unidentified. This clonotype was obtained from a man aged 45-60 years who received an inactivated influenza vaccine. Here the sequenced sample was CD4+ T cells sorted from PBMCs, taken 5 days after vaccination. V and J are TRBV29-1 and TRBJ2-2; the match to TRBD2 covers 16 bases. The CDR3 nucleotides read TGCAGCGTTCGCGGGACTAGCGGGAGGGCCGGGGAGCTGTTTTTT. The encoded protein is CSVRGTSGRAGELFF.